This TCR beta chain was sequenced in a study of T cell responses to AZD1222 COVID-19 vaccine. Analyses pooled second doses at about 4 or about 12 weeks. A word on this clone: Its target is unknown.

Study observations and caveats: Females outnumbered males among donors, who were mostly white British; clonal diversity was possibly underestimated. Spike-wide coverage was observed for vaccine-associated CD4 TCRs, with dominant responses at 160-218 and 743-854.

Germline assignment: CDR1 SEHNR and CDR2 FQNEAQ (reference sequence). Trimming removed 1 base at V and 4 bases at J, with 10 bases between. There are 14 residues in the CDR3. Repertoires were generated with immunoSEQ multiplex PCR, while TCRdb's copy carries only in-frame clones and drops some. Found here are 100,000 to 150,000 clones, 75% to 90% of them singletons; the top ten hold around 4.4%. This TCR was sampled from an adult who received the AZD1222 COVID-19 vaccine. The chain carries TRBV7-9 and TRBJ2-5; D not resolved. Here the sequenced sample was peripheral blood, taken 28 days after the second AZD1222 dose. The DNA for the CDR3 is TGTGCCAGCAGCTTAGAGGCCAGATCAGAGACCCAGTACTTC. Its translation is CASSLEARSETQYF. Full variable domain (missing parts from reference TRBV7-9 and TRBJ2-5): DTGVSQNPRHKITKRGQNVTFRCDPISEHNRLYWYRQTLGQGPEFLTYFQNEAQLEKSRLLSDRFSAERPKGSFSTLEIQRTEQGDSAMYLCASSLEARSETQYFGPGTRLLVL.